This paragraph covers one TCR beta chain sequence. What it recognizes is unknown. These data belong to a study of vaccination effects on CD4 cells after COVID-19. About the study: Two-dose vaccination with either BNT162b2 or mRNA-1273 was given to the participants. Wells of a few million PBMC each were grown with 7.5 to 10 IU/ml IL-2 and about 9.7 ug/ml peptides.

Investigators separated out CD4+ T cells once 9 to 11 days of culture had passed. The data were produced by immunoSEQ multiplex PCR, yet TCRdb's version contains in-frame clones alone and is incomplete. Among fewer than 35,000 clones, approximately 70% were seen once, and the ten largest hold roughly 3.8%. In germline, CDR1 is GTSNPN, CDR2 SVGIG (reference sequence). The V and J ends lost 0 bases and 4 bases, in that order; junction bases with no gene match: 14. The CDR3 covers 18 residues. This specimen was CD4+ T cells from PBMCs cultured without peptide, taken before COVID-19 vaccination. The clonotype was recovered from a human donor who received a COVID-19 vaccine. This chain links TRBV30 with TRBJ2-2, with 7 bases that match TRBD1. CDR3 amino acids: CAWSVLSFGTVLTGELFF. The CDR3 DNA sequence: TGTGCCTGGAGTGTACTAAGCTTCGGGACAGTACTCACCGGGGAGCTGTTTTTT.